These 9 T cell receptor beta chains were all obtained from the same sample, sequenced in a study of shared clonotypes between healthy human individuals (dated by TCRdb to the early 2020s). Receptors were amplified or captured by the immunoSEQ multiplex PCR assay. TCRdb limited this immuneACCESS table to in-frame rearrangements with V and J called. A share of clones is missing; checked studies link under half to unresolved V genes, and the rest is unexplained. The sample yields around 500,000 clones; 78% were counted once. The ten top clones hold 12% of the sample. Sequencing used PBMCs. The receptor source for this set is a woman in her thirties or forties in good health. Some clones in this sample may be carry-over from other donors' samples.

The rearrangement links TRBV30 to TRBJ2-1, with 9 bases matching TRBD1. The CDR3 is made up of 16 amino acids. After removal of 0 bases from V and 6 bases from J, the junction contained 9 bases not matched to a gene. CDR1 and CDR2 from the germline V gene are GTSNPN and SVGIG (reference sequence). The CDR3 sequence is CAWSVGWTGATNEQFF. DNA for the CDR3: TGTGCCTGGAGTGTAGGGTGGACAGGGGCAACCAATGAGCAGTTCTTC.

The chain has TRBV14 and TRBJ1-1, with 8 bases fitting TRBD1. From germline, CDR1 is SGHDN and CDR2 FVKESK. The CDR3 contains 15 residues. The trim removed 7 bases at V and 3 bases at J, leaving 10 bases unmatched. The CDR3 DNA is TGTGCCAGCACCTCTGCCCAGGGGGCTGACACTGAAGCTTTCTTT. Its protein is CASTSAQGADTEAFF.

The rearrangement uses TRBV4-3 and TRBJ1-1, with a tentative D call TRBD1 (6 bases). Trimming stripped 1 base from V and 5 bases from J, with 14 bases between. This CDR3 is built from 15 residues. Germline CDR1 is LGHNA and CDR2 is YSLEER. Written as DNA, the CDR3 is TGCGCCAGCAGCCAAGTGCGGGGGGCGCAAACTGAAGCTTTCTTT. It translates to CASSQVRGAQTEAFF.

The chain uses TRBV5-1 and TRBJ2-7, with D possibly being TRBD1 (5 bases). The CDR3 spans 14 residues. From germline, CDR1 is SGHRS and CDR2 YFSETQ. Trimming removed 4 bases at V and 4 bases at J, with 15 bases between. The CDR3 nucleotides read TGCGCCAGCAGCCAGGACATGGGAACTTACGAGCAGTACTTC. Translated, it gives CASSQDMGTYEQYF.

This clone occurred once. The chain joins TRBV19 to TRBJ2-3, with D maybe TRBD2 (7 bases). The CDR3 loop spans 16 amino acids. Looked up from germline, CDR1 is LNHDA and CDR2 is SQIVND (reference sequence). V shed 9 bases and J shed 4 bases, with 23 bases lying between them. DNA for the CDR3: TGTGCCAGGGTCCGGGGGGCAGATACGGAGGCAGATACGCAGTATTTT. Translation: CARVRGADTEADTQYF.

This clone was observed a few times. J is TRBJ2-1 and V is TRBV4-2; 13 nucleotides align to TRBD2. Germline V gene sequence: CDR1 LGHNA, CDR2 YNFKEQ. This CDR3 is 16 amino acids long. Trimming took 2 bases from V and 10 from J; bases not matched to a gene: 8. The CDR3 region is CASSQSGTSGAQEQFF. CDR3 nucleotide sequence: TGTGCCAGCAGCCAATCCGGGACTAGCGGGGCTCAGGAGCAGTTCTTC.

The chain recombines TRBV5-4 with TRBJ1-3; 11 bases agree with TRBD1. Trimming at V came to 4 bases and at J to 0 bases, leaving 3 bases not matched to a gene. Germline values: CDR1 SGHNT, CDR2 YYREEE (reference sequence). The CDR3 extends over 16 amino acids. CDR3 DNA: TGTGCCAGCAGCAGGGACAGGGGGAGCTCTGGAAACACCATATATTTT. This translates into CASSRDRGSSGNTIYF.

This rearrangement joins TRBV7-2 to TRBJ2-1; D remains unclear. Trimming left V 0 bases short and J 9 bases short, with 6 bases between. Germline CDR1 SGHTA, CDR2 FQGNSA. The CDR3 sequence is 12 residues long. The CDR3 loop is CASSLALGEQFF. The DNA of the CDR3 is TGTGCCAGCAGCTTAGCGTTGGGTGAGCAGTTCTTC.

This chain links TRBV29-1 with TRBJ1-2; 8 positions match TRBD1. V lost 0 bases and J lost 4; bases outside the gene matches: 4. CDR1 is SQVTM and CDR2 is ANQGSEA in the germline V gene. The CDR3 spans 14 residues. CDR3 amino acids: CSVEEAGGGYGYTF. As DNA, the CDR3 is TGCAGCGTTGAAGAAGCAGGGGGCGGCTATGGCTACACCTTC. Filled out from reference TRBV29-1 and TRBJ1-2, the complete variable domain reads SAVISQKPSRDICQRGTSLTIQCQVDSQVTMMFWYRQQPGQSLTLIATANQGSEATYESGFVIDKFPISRPNLTFSTLTVSNMSPEDSSIYLCSVEEAGGGYGYTFGSGTRLTVV.